The 2 T cell receptor beta chains given below trace back to one sample, sequenced in a study of blood T cell repertoires in COVID-19. Profiled with immunoSEQ multiplex PCR; TCRdb holds only in-frame clones, not every one. The repertoire has nearly 350,000 clones, roughly 90% of them found once; the top ten carry around 7.9%. The sample comprised peripheral blood. Every receptor here comes from a woman in her 70s with COVID-19, enrolled during active disease.

CDR3 coding DNA: TGCAGCGTTGAAAAATCCGGGGGGAGTGAGCAGTTCTTC. Protein sequence: CSVEKSGGSEQFF. V usage is TRBV29-1 and J usage is TRBJ2-1; TRBD2 matches 7 bases. The CDR3 extends over 13 amino acids. Trimming cost V 2 bases and J 9 bases; bases outside gene matches: 7. The germline gives CDR1 SQVTM, CDR2 ANQGSEA.

V usage is TRBV2 and J usage is TRBJ2-5; D is undetermined. The CDR3 is 11 amino acids. From germline, CDR1 is SNHLY and CDR2 FYNNEI. Deletions cut 2 bases from V and 10 bases from J, with 8 bases between. The CDR3 coding sequence is TGTGCCAGCAGTGAACGAGAGCTCCAGTACTTC. This sequence encodes CASSERELQYF.